A single sample is the source of the 20 T cell receptor beta chains below, sequenced in a study of T cells in localized non-small cell lung cancer. TCRdb's copy holds only in-frame clones and misses some; the assay was immunoSEQ multiplex PCR. The data contain tens of thousands of clones, roughly 87% of them singletons. The sequencing used peripheral blood, collected before any cancer treatment. These receptors were collected from a male donor aged 60 or over with stage I lung adenocarcinoma.

In its sample, this clone was seen once. The rearrangement links TRBV2 to TRBJ1-4; D call uncertain. This CDR3 has 14 residues. Germline CDR1 and CDR2: SNHLY and FYNNEI. The V end was cut by 2 bases, the J end by 7 bases, with 11 bases between. The CDR3 nucleotides are TGTGCCAGCAGTGAATCGCATAGTGGTGAAAAACTGTTTTTT. Protein: CASSESHSGEKLFF.

This chain joins TRBV7-2 and TRBJ2-7; no firm D call. This CDR3 has 11 residues. V dropped 3 bases and J dropped 6 bases, with 6 bases sitting between them. In germline, CDR1 is SGHTA, CDR2 FQGNSA. The CDR3 reads CASSLQSEQYF. CDR3 DNA: TGTGCCAGCAGCTTGCAGTCCGAGCAGTACTTC.

This rearrangement joins TRBV18 to TRBJ2-2; D remains ambiguous. The CDR3 loop spans 16 amino acids. From germline, CDR1 is KGHSH and CDR2 LQKENI. V was trimmed by 1 base and J by 0 bases, leaving 9 bases between them. The chain's CDR3 is CASSPQDGANTGELFF. The CDR3, as DNA: TGTGCCAGCTCACCACAGGACGGAGCGAACACCGGGGAGCTGTTTTTT.

The chain employs TRBV30 and TRBJ2-3; no clear D. Germline assignment: CDR1 GTSNPN and CDR2 SVGIG (reference sequence). This CDR3 is built from 13 residues. V dropped 0 bases and J dropped 4 bases, with 8 bases sitting between them. The CDR3 loop is CAWSVGLPDTQYF. As DNA, the CDR3 is TGTGCCTGGAGTGTAGGGCTTCCAGATACGCAGTATTTT.

This chain connects TRBV5-8 to TRBJ2-3, with D unclear. Germline CDR1 reads SGHTS; CDR2 reads YDEGEE. Deletions cut 0 bases from V and 3 bases from J, with 5 bases between. This CDR3 is built from 13 residues. The CDR3 protein is CASSLEGTDTQYF. CDR3 nucleotide sequence: TGTGCCAGCAGCTTGGAAGGAACAGATACGCAGTATTTT.

V gene TRBV7-2 combines with J gene TRBJ2-5; D may correspond to TRBD1 or TRBD2 (6 bases each). Germline loops: CDR1 SGHTA, CDR2 FQGNSA. CDR3 length equals 16 residues. The V end lost 6 bases, the J end lost 2 bases, and 19 bases lay between the germline ends. DNA of the CDR3: TGTGCCAGCAGGGACGAAGGGGGGCGCGGGCAAGAGACCCAGTACTTC. Protein product: CASRDEGGRGQETQYF.

J is TRBJ2-2 and V is TRBV5-4; TRBD1 or TRBD2 may be the D gene (5 bases each). The ends were cut back, 0 bases at V and 5 bases at J, with 11 bases in the middle. CDR3 length equals 15 residues. Germline CDR1 and CDR2: SGHNT and YYREEE (reference sequence). CDR3 sequence: CASSLGGPGTGELFF. The CDR3 DNA reads TGTGCCAGCAGCTTGGGGGGACCGGGGACCGGGGAGCTGTTTTTT.

The CDR3 nucleotides read TGTGCCAGTCAACCCTCTTACTCCGGAAACACCATATATTTT. It specifies CASQPSYSGNTIYF. The chain recombines TRBV25-1 with TRBJ1-3; D gene ambiguous. The CDR3 runs to 14 residues. The germline gives CDR1 MGHDK, CDR2 SYGVNS. V was pared by 9 bases and J by 4 bases, with 16 bases between.

In its sample, this clone was seen a few times. The V and J genes are TRBV5-8 and TRBJ1-6; a possible D gene is TRBD1 (5 bases). The CDR3 contains 15 residues. V was clipped by 4 bases and J by 8 bases, with 16 bases between them. Germline V CDR1 and CDR2: SGHTS, YDEGEE. CDR3 sequence (DNA): TGTGCCAGCAGCCCTATAGGGGCGAGAGATTCACCCCTCCACTTT. It translates to CASSPIGARDSPLHF.

This clone appeared a single time. This chain links TRBV11-3 with TRBJ1-1; D is uncertain. There are 13 residues in the CDR3. Trimming removed 5 bases at V and 2 bases at J, with 9 bases between. Per germline, CDR1 SGHNT and CDR2 YENEEA. This chain's CDR3 is CASSSRPNTEAFF. CDR3 DNA sequence: TGTGCCAGCAGCAGCCGTCCCAACACTGAAGCTTTCTTT.

The J gene is TRBJ2-7, the V gene TRBV5-1, with D perhaps assigned TRBD1 or TRBD2 (6 bases each). Looked up from germline, CDR1 is SGHRS and CDR2 is YFSETQ. Trimming removed 4 bases from V and 0 bases from J, with 14 bases in between. The CDR3 loop spans 15 amino acids. Here the CDR3 DNA reads TGCGCCAGCAGCCCGGAGGGGGGCAGCTCCTACGAGCAGTACTTC. Its translation is CASSPEGGSSYEQYF.

This chain uses TRBV13 with TRBJ1-6; 7 bases map to TRBD1. The CDR3 spans 14 residues. Unmatched junction bases numbered 8, after V lost 0 bases and J lost 15 bases. Germline loops: CDR1 PRHDT, CDR2 FYEKMQ (reference sequence). The CDR3 protein is CASSLGQNTGDLHF. The CDR3 DNA reads as TGTGCCAGCAGCTTAGGCCAAAATACAGGGGACCTCCACTTT.

The chain recombines TRBV10-3 with TRBJ2-6, with unresolved D. The germline V gene has CDR1 ENHRY and CDR2 SYGVKD. This CDR3 comprises 15 residues. Trimming took off 8 bases at V and 1 base at J, with 12 bases between the two ends. CDR3 bases: TGTGCCATCCTAGAAGACCCTTCTGGGGCCAACGTCCTGACTTTC. This translates into CAILEDPSGANVLTF.

The rearrangement joins TRBV5-4 to TRBJ2-2; D is ambiguous. The CDR3 covers 16 residues. V lost 6 bases and J 1 base, leaving 16 bases between the germline ends. Germline V gene data show CDR1 as SGHNT and CDR2 as YYREEE (reference sequence). This chain's CDR3 is CASTLGVPGNTGELFF. For the CDR3, the DNA is TGTGCCAGCACCCTTGGGGTGCCAGGGAACACCGGGGAGCTGTTTTTT.

The V and J genes are TRBV28 and TRBJ1-2, with D hard to call. CDR3 length: 11 residues. Per germline, CDR1 MDHEN and CDR2 SYDVKM. Trimming took 1 base from V and 7 from J, leaving 4 bases between them. This CDR3 is CASSLYSGYTF. The DNA for the CDR3 is TGTGCCAGCAGTTTATATTCTGGCTACACCTTC.

The gene calls are TRBV28 and TRBJ1-2; no clear D. CDR1 MDHEN and CDR2 SYDVKM come from the germline V gene. V dropped 2 bases and J dropped 1 base, with 8 bases sitting between them. This CDR3 has 14 amino acids. Written as DNA, the CDR3 is TGTGCCAGCAGTTTAACCAGTCTTAACTATGGCTACACCTTC. The encoded protein is CASSLTSLNYGYTF.

This clone was recorded only once. This sequence joins TRBV30 and TRBJ2-7; the D is unclear. With 4 bases removed from V and 1 base from J, the gap between germline ends came to 5 bases. This CDR3 region has 11 residues. Germline values: CDR1 GTSNPN, CDR2 SVGIG (reference sequence). The CDR3 nucleotides read TGTGCCTGGACCGTTTCCTACGAGCAGTACTTC. It yields the protein CAWTVSYEQYF.

The chain recombines TRBV7-2 with TRBJ2-5, with D possibly being TRBD2 (7 bases). The CDR3 is 15 residues long. The germline V gene has CDR1 SGHTA and CDR2 FQGNSA. V dropped 5 bases and J dropped 5 bases, with 18 bases sitting between them. CDR3 sequence reads: CASSPWGGASETQYF. DNA of the CDR3: TGTGCCAGCAGCCCATGGGGGGGGGCCTCGGAGACCCAGTACTTC.

This chain connects TRBV20-1 to TRBJ1-2; unclear D gene. V gave up 5 bases and J gave up 5 bases, with 6 bases separating them. Germline lookup yields CDR1 DFQATT and CDR2 SNEGSKA (reference sequence). The CDR3 sequence is 10 residues long. The CDR3 protein is CSAGRYGYTF. As DNA, the CDR3 is TGCAGTGCTGGGAGGTATGGCTACACCTTC.

This chain joins TRBV5-1 and TRBJ1-5; maybe TRBD1 (5 bases). This CDR3 contains 15 residues. V lost 0 bases, J lost 3 bases, and 10 bases lay in between. CDR1 and CDR2 from the germline V gene are SGHRS and YFSETQ. CDR3 sequence (DNA): TGCGCCAGCAGCTTGGAGGGGACGGACAATCAGCCCCAGCATTTT. Translation: CASSLEGTDNQPQHF.